Shown below are 20 T cell receptor beta chains from a single sample sequenced in a study of regulatory T cells in long-lasting Graves disease. Time point meaning: persistent/refractory GD, antithyroid drugs over 5 years with positive TRAb. TCR sequences were obtained from RNA taken from PBMCs. Investigators prepared the TCR beta libraries by applying iRepertoire HTBI primers and Arm-PCR of CDR3 regions. MiXCR, run by TCRdb on the multiplex PCR reads, gives a single entry per CDR3 protein. The table shows about 420,000 distinct CDR3 sequences, with around 22% occurring only once. Source: peripheral blood mononuclear cells (PBMCs), taken when the disease was refractory, from a patient treated with antithyroid drugs. The receptors originated from a female donor with Graves disease.

This clonotype was found a few times. This chain links TRBV3-1 with TRBJ1-5; 9 positions match TRBD1. V lost 4 bases and J lost 4; bases outside the gene matches: 8. CDR3 length equals 16 residues. Germline CDR1 reads LGHDT; CDR2 reads YNNKEL (reference sequence). The CDR3 here is CASSLTGTGFNQPQHF. In DNA form, the CDR3 reads TGTGCCAGCAGCCTAACCGGGACAGGGTTTAATCAGCCCCAGCATTTT.

This clonotype was recorded a few times. The rearrangement links TRBV19 to TRBJ2-5; the D gene could be TRBD1 or TRBD2 (6 bases each). The CDR3 is 12 amino acids. The germline V gene has CDR1 LNHDA and CDR2 SQIVND (reference sequence). This chain's CDR3 is CATGANQETQYF. The CDR3 DNA sequence: TGTGCTACGGGGGCTAATCAAGAGACCCAGTACTTC.

This clonotype was seen only a few times. The chain is built from TRBV7-2 and TRBJ2-7; the match to TRBD2 covers 9 bases. Per germline, CDR1 SGHTA and CDR2 FQGNSA. The CDR3 runs 14 residues. The V gene end was trimmed by 3 bases and the J gene end by 7 bases; junction bases not matched to a gene: 7. CDR3 in amino acids: CASSFGSGSREQYF. The DNA of the CDR3 is TGTGCCAGCAGCTTTGGTAGCGGGAGTCGGGAGCAGTACTTC.

The chain joins TRBV5-1 to TRBJ2-7; TRBD1 or TRBD2 may be the D gene (6 bases each). V lost 6 bases and J lost 2, with 21 bases in between. The CDR3 totals 16 residues. Per the germline V gene, CDR1 is SGHRS and CDR2 is YFSETQ. This CDR3 reads CASTPVGGGSPYEQYF. CDR3 in DNA: TGCGCCAGCACCCCGGTGGGGGGCGGTAGCCCCTACGAGCAGTACTTC.

This clonotype has more than one count but fewer than ten. The chain joins TRBV6-5 to TRBJ1-2; D is unclear. Trimming cost V 2 bases and J 2 bases, with 12 bases left between them. The CDR3 length is 15 residues. CDR1 and CDR2 from the germline V gene are MNHEY and SVGAGI. CDR3 in amino acids: CASSYPGSRNYGYTF. The CDR3 DNA is TGTGCCAGCAGTTACCCGGGGTCAAGAAACTATGGCTACACCTTC.

This clonotype was observed many times. CDR3 DNA sequence: TGTGCCAGCAGCCTGACTAGCGGGAGCACCGGGGAGCTGTTTTTT. The encoded protein is CASSLTSGSTGELFF. The V gene is TRBV6-1, the J gene TRBJ2-2, with TRBD2 matching 12 bases. Looked up from germline, CDR1 is MNHNS and CDR2 is SASEGT. Germline trimming cut 6 bases from V and 4 bases from J; bases unmatched to any gene: 3. The CDR3 covers 15 residues.

The chain employs TRBV7-9 and TRBJ2-7; D is possibly TRBD1 (6 bases). V dropped 3 bases and J dropped 10 bases, with 10 bases sitting between them. In germline, CDR1 is SEHNR, CDR2 FQNEAQ (reference sequence). This CDR3 spans 11 amino acids. Written as DNA, the CDR3 is TGTGCCAGCAGCTTGAACAGGGAACAGTACTTC. Amino acids: CASSLNREQYF.

This clonotype was recorded a few times. This chain connects TRBV6-2 or TRBV6-3 to TRBJ2-2; TRBD2 matches 9 bases. Germline CDR1 and CDR2: MNHEY and SVGEGT. Germline trimming cut 2 bases from V and 8 bases from J; bases unmatched to any gene: 15. CDR3 length equals 18 residues. This CDR3 reads CASSYARGAGGPSGELFF. DNA for the CDR3: TGTGCCAGCAGTTACGCCCGGGGTGCGGGAGGGCCGTCGGGGGAGCTGTTTTTT.

The chain is built from TRBV5-1 and TRBJ2-7; D not resolved. The CDR3 length is 12 residues. Germline lookup yields CDR1 SGHRS and CDR2 YFSETQ. Trimming took off 1 base at V and 7 bases at J, with 9 bases between the two ends. CDR3 sequence reads: CASSLTAEEQYF. The CDR3 DNA reads TGCGCCAGCAGCTTGACGGCGGAGGAGCAGTACTTC.

The DNA of the CDR3 is TGTGCCAGCAGCCGCCCCGCCGGGAGCCAAGAGACCCAGTACTTC. Its protein product is CASSRPAGSQETQYF. This sequence joins TRBV7-9 and TRBJ2-5, with D possibly being TRBD2 (6 bases). CDR1 and CDR2 from the germline V gene are SEHNR and FQNEAQ (reference sequence). CDR3 length equals 15 residues. Trimming stripped 5 bases from V and 1 base from J, with 14 bases between.

The V call is TRBV4-1, the J call TRBJ2-2; TRBD2 might be the D (5 bases). The V and J ends lost 4 bases and 4 bases respectively, with 10 bases between them. CDR3 length equals 14 residues. CDR1 and CDR2 (germline): MGHRA, YSYEKL. CDR3 in amino acids: CASSPLGLTGELFF. The DNA of the CDR3 is TGCGCCAGCAGCCCCCTCGGACTCACCGGGGAGCTGTTTTTT.

This clonotype was picked up a small number of times. J is TRBJ2-7 and V is TRBV2; TRBD1 aligns across 9 bases. Looked up from germline, CDR1 is SNHLY and CDR2 is FYNNEI. CDR3 length: 13 amino acids. V shed 9 bases, J shed 4 bases, and the junction held 7 bases outside the gene matches. CDR3 loop: CASVRDRDYEQYF. The CDR3 coding sequence is TGTGCCAGTGTCCGGGACAGGGATTACGAGCAGTACTTC.

The genes are TRBV7-3 and TRBJ2-7; 13 bases agree with TRBD2. Germline V gene sequence: CDR1 SGHTA, CDR2 FQGTGA. The CDR3 contains 17 residues. The J segment lost 3 bases and the V segment lost 0 bases, leaving 5 bases of the junction unmatched. CDR3 amino acids: CASSLTGTSGKDYEQYF. The CDR3 DNA is TGTGCCAGCAGCTTAACCGGGACTAGCGGGAAGGACTACGAGCAGTACTTC.

This clonotype was observed at least ten times. The genes are TRBV27 and TRBJ2-7; the match to TRBD2 covers 9 bases. Germline V gene lookup returns CDR1 MNHEY and CDR2 SMNVEV (reference sequence). V was clipped by 4 bases and J by 3 bases; unmatched bases: 7. This CDR3 is 15 amino acids long. The CDR3 DNA sequence: TGTGCCAGCAGTTACCTTAGCGGGAGCCACTACGAGCAGTACTTC. Its translation is CASSYLSGSHYEQYF.

This clonotype was seen at least ten times. The V gene is TRBV28, the J gene TRBJ1-6, with 7 bases matching TRBD1. The junction had 9 bases not matched to a gene; V was cut back by 6 bases and J by 10 bases. Germline V gene lookup returns CDR1 MDHEN and CDR2 SYDVKM. The CDR3 extends over 14 amino acids. CDR3 loop: CASSGQAVFSPLHF. In DNA form, the CDR3 reads TGTGCCAGCAGCGGACAGGCGGTCTTCTCACCCCTCCACTTT.

This chain links TRBV29-1 with TRBJ1-4, with 9 bases matching TRBD1. After removal of 4 bases from V and 4 bases from J, the junction contained 10 bases not matched to a gene. CDR1 and CDR2 (germline): SQVTM, ANQGSEA. The CDR3 is 16 amino acids. In DNA form, the CDR3 reads TGCAGCGTTGCGGAAACAGGGGGCCTCGGTAATGAAAAACTGTTTTTT. Protein sequence: CSVAETGGLGNEKLFF. Full variable domain (missing parts from reference TRBV29-1 and TRBJ1-4): SAVISQKPSRDICQRGTSLTIQCQVDSQVTMMFWYRQQPGQSLTLIATANQGSEATYESGFVIDKFPISRPNLTFSTLTVSNMSPEDSSIYLCSVAETGGLGNEKLFFGSGTQLSVL.

This clonotype was detected a few times. The chain recombines TRBV20-1 with TRBJ2-2, with D uncertain. Germline values: CDR1 DFQATT, CDR2 SNEGSKA (reference sequence). The CDR3 length is 12 residues. The V and J ends lost 3 bases and 3 bases respectively, with 5 bases between them. CDR3 nucleotide sequence: TGCAGTGCTAGTAGGGACACCGGGGAGCTGTTTTTT. Amino acid sequence: CSASRDTGELFF.

This clonotype has more than one count but fewer than ten. CDR3 nucleotides: TGCAGTGCTAGAGAAGGGGGAAATGGGGCCAACGTCCTGACTTTC. Translated, it gives CSAREGGNGANVLTF. The chain joins TRBV20-1 to TRBJ2-6; possibly TRBD1 for D (6 bases). V gave up 0 bases and J gave up 3 bases, with 9 bases separating them. CDR3 length: 15 residues. Per the germline V gene, CDR1 is DFQATT and CDR2 is SNEGSKA (reference sequence).

This chain uses TRBV5-1 with TRBJ1-3; D possibly corresponds to TRBD1 (5 bases). From germline, CDR1 is SGHRS and CDR2 YFSETQ. With 0 bases removed from V and 5 bases from J, the gap between germline ends came to 15 bases. The CDR3 has 16 residues. The CDR3: CASSLGDSSPRNTIYF. For the CDR3, the DNA is TGCGCCAGCAGCTTGGGAGACAGTTCACCAAGAAACACCATATATTTT.

The chain recombines TRBV10-3 with TRBJ2-7, with D possibly being TRBD2 (6 bases). The CDR3 covers 15 residues. The V gene lost 3 bases and the J gene lost 0 bases, with 12 bases spanning the gap. Germline CDR1 reads ENHRY; CDR2 reads SYGVKD. The CDR3 is CAISDGTLSSYEQYF. CDR3 DNA sequence: TGTGCCATCAGTGATGGGACTTTAAGCTCCTACGAGCAGTACTTC.